This TCR beta chain was sequenced in a study of OX40 agonist ivuxolimab in advanced cancers. Across the whole study: Participants could have had prior anti-PD-1, anti-PD-L1 or anti-CTLA-4 therapy, and around 40% had some.

Drawing of blood for sampling happened at baseline, at cycle 4 day 1, and at cycle 7 day 1. J was trimmed by 0 bases and V by 5 bases; bases with no gene match: 6. Germline assignment: CDR1 SGHAT and CDR2 FQNNGV. The length of the CDR3 is 15 residues. Sequenced by immunoSEQ multiplex PCR; TCRdb stores in-frame clones only, minus some. The sample records 55,000 to 65,000 clones, 90% to 95% being singletons. Study results and limitations: There were also nonresponders showing low normalized T-cell clonal expansion. Relative to CD4+ cells, CD8+ T cells on average had more expanded clones.

Concerning this clone itself: What it recognizes is unknown.

Sequencing used CD4+ or CD8+ T cells sorted from blood, obtained in a trial of the OX40 agonist ivuxolimab. This clonotype originated in an adult with an advanced solid tumor such as melanoma, head and neck, liver or kidney cancer. The genes are TRBV11-2 and TRBJ2-7, with TRBD1 identical over 8 bases. The CDR3 loop reads CASSQGDRSSYEQYF. DNA of the CDR3: TGTGCCAGCAGCCAAGGGGACAGGAGCTCCTACGAGCAGTACTTC.